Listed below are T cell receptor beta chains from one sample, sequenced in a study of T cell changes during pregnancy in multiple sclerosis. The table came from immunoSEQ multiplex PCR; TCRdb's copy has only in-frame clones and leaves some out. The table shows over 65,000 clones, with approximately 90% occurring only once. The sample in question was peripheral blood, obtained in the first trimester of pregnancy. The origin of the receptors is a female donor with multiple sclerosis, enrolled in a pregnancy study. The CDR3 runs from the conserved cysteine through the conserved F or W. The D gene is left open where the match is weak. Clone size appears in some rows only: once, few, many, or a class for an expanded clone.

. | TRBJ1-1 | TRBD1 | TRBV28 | TGTGCCAGCAGCTGGAGGGGGCTGAACACTGAAGCTTTCTTT | CASSWRGLNTEAFF
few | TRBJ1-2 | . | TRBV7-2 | TGTGCCAGCAGCTTGAGGGCCCACTCTGGCTACACCTTC | CASSLRAHSGYTF
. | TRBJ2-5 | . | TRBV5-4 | TGTGCCAGCAGCTTGGCAGGGCAGCCAGAGACCCAGTACTTC | CASSLAGQPETQYF
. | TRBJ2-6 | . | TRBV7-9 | TGTGCCAGCAGCCCCGTTGTTTCTGGGGCCAACGTCCTGACTTTC | CASSPVVSGANVLTF
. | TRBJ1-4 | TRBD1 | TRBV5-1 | TGCGCCAGCAGCGAGGCCGGACAGGGAGGGGAAAAACTGTTTTTT | CASSEAGQGGEKLFF
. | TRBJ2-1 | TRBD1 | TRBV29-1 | TGCAGCGTTGACCCCGGGACAGGGGCTTACAATGAGCAGTTCTTC | CSVDPGTGAYNEQFF
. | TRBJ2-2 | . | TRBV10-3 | TGTGCCATATCTACAGGCGCTAACACCGGGGAGCTGTTTTTT | CAISTGANTGELFF
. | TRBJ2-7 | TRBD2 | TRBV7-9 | TGTGCCAGCAGCTCGACTCTAGCGGGGTTCTACGAGCAGTACTTC | CASSSTLAGFYEQYF
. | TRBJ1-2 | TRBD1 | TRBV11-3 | TGTGCCAGCAGCTTGCCGGGACAGGAAACGAACTATGGCTACACCTTC | CASSLPGQETNYGYTF
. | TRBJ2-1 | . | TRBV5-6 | TGTGCCAGCAGCTTCCCCCAAGCCAATGAGCAGTTCTTC | CASSFPQANEQFF
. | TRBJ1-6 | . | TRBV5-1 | TGCGCCAGCAGCTTGGGGCAGTCCTTACATAATTCACCCCTCCACTTT | CASSLGQSLHNSPLHF
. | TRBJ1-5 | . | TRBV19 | TGTGCCAGTAGTATGCCCAGGGGCAATCAGCCCCAGCATTTT | CASSMPRGNQPQHF
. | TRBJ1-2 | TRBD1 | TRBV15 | TGTGCCACCAGCCCTAGCACGACAGGGGGCTATGGCTACACCTTC | CATSPSTTGGYGYTF
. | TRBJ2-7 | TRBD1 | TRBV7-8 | TGTGCCAGCAGCCCTCCCTCGGGACAGGGGATATACGAGCAGTACTTC | CASSPPSGQGIYEQYF
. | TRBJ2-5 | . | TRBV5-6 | TGTGCCAGCAGACGTTTCGGGGGAATGGAGACCCAGTACTTC | CASRRFGGMETQYF
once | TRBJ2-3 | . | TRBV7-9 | TGTGCCAGCAGCTTATTCAGGGGTCCCACAGATACGCAGTATTTT | CASSLFRGPTDTQYF
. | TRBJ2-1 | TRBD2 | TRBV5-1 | TGCGCCAGCAGCTCCCCACTAGCGGGGGCCCACAATGAGCAGTTCTTC | CASSSPLAGAHNEQFF
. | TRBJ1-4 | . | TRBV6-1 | TGTGCCAGCAGGCTTTGGACAGTCGAAAAACTGTTTTTT | CASRLWTVEKLFF
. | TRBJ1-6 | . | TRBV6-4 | TGTGCCAGCAGTGTCCGGACGGGAAACAATTCACCCCTCCACTTT | CASSVRTGNNSPLHF
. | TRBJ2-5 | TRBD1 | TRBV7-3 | TGTGCCAGCAGCGTAAGACAGGGGGCGGGGGAGACCCAGTACTTC | CASSVRQGAGETQYF
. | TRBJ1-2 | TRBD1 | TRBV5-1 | TGCGCCAGCAGCGTGGACAGGGGTGCCTATGGCTACACCTTC | CASSVDRGAYGYTF
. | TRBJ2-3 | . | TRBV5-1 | TGCGCCAGCAGCCGACACCAAGATACGCAGTATTTT | CASSRHQDTQYF
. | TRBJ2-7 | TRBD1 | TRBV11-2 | TGTGCCAGCAGCCCCGGACAGGACGAGCAGTACTTC | CASSPGQDEQYF
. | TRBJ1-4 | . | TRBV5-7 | TGTGCCAGCAGCTTGGATAGTTGGTTGTGGGGGGGCCCCCCTTTTTTT | CASSLDSWLWGGPPFF
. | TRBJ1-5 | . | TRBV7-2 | TGTGCCAGCAGCTCCCACGGGGGGGATCAGCCCCAGCATTTT | CASSSHGGDQPQHF
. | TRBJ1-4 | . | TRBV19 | TGTGCCAGTAGTACGGTCCCTAATGAAAAACTGTTTTTT | CASSTVPNEKLFF
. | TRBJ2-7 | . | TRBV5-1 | TGCGCCAGCAGCCCGGACTCACTCTCGAGGGAGCAGTACTTC | CASSPDSLSREQYF
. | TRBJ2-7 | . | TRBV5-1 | TGCGCCAGCAGCCCGGGGACCGGAGGGTACGAGCAGTACTTC | CASSPGTGGYEQYF